This record covers a single T cell receptor beta chain. The CDR3 covers 14 residues. The germline V gene encodes CDR1 SQVTM and CDR2 ANQGSEA. V trimming: 6 bases; J trimming: 3 bases; junction bases outside the gene matches: 10. Unique molecular identifiers were incorporated when the TCRbeta library was constructed. In TCRdb, the PCR reads were re-called with MiXCR into one record per CDR3 protein. The data hold around 380,000 distinct CDR3 sequences, with approximately 11% observed a single time. The data belong to a study of T-cell reconstitution after alpha-beta-depleted transplantation in children.

The chain carries TRBV29-1 and TRBJ2-5; 7 bases match TRBD1. The sequencing here drew on PBMCs from the stem cell graft donor, taken from the stem cell graft. The sequence derives from a human donor who donated a stem cell graft to a child with acute myeloid leukemia. The CDR3 spells CSVGGQVDKETQYF. CDR3 nucleotides: TGCAGCGTGGGCGGACAGGTTGATAAAGAGACCCAGTACTTC.